A few counts support the clone carrying this T cell receptor (beta chain). Germline CDR1 and CDR2: MDHEN and SYDVKM. CDR3 length: 14 amino acids. V shed 6 bases and J 3 bases; nucleotides not matched to a gene: 5. Likely unrecorded immune exposures existed in these nominally healthy donors. These data are taken from a study of cytomegalovirus exposure and HLA in healthy donors. PCR was performed using 60 Vbeta and 13 Jbeta primers. Using immunoSEQ multiplex PCR, the repertoire was profiled, and TCRdb retains in-frame clones only, with some absent. The data show about 190,000 clones, 74% seen once. The chain is built from TRBV28 and TRBJ1-2; 9 bases are shared with TRBD1. Source material: PBMCs. This receptor was taken from a woman under 40 in good health and CMV-seropositive. DNA for the CDR3: TGTGCCAGCAGGCTCCGACAGGGGGACTATGGCTACACCTTC. It encodes CASRLRQGDYGYTF.